The source of this T cell receptor (beta chain) is a study of blood T cell repertoires in COVID-19 (dated by TCRdb to about 2020). About the full investigation: Samples covering the acute and convalescent phases of COVID-19 were provided by collaborators in the United States, Italy and Spain. The prospective study material was composed of cDNA or gDNA derived from T cells, B-cell-depleted T cells, or PBMCs. Deeply sampled blood TCRbeta repertoires from subjects exposed to, actively infected with, or recovered from COVID-19 were included in the dataset. The repertoires were made available in a free public database intended to serve as a resource for research on the immune response to SARS-CoV-2. Samples were obtained from the ongoing ImmuneRACE study (first 160 participants) and from about 1,300 subjects provided by 6 global collaborators. Nearly every sample came with metadata listing a de-identified subject ID, COVID-19 status, age in years and sex. Where available, HLA class I and class II types were obtained from metadata supplied by the sample provider rather than from assay-based typing. Here is what the overall study found, with its caveats: The amount of clinical and demographic metadata varied by source and participant and was provided uncurated.

Whole blood was collected in K2EDTA tubes by collaborating institutions according to the institutions' own protocols. For TCRbeta analysis, collaborator samples were shipped as frozen whole blood, as isolated PBMCs, or as DNA extracted from either sample type. TCRbeta CDR3 regions were amplified from genomic DNA using the immunoSEQ Assay, a bias-controlled multiplex PCR. The study's own analysis went as follows. The number of nucleated cells in each sample was estimated by amplification of reference gene primers within the assay. To quantify the absolute abundance of each unique TCRbeta CDR3 rearrangement, sequence reads were collapsed and filtered. For each sample, productive Simpson clonality was calculated as the square root of Simpson's diversity index over productive rearrangements. TCRdb limited this immuneACCESS table to in-frame rearrangements with V and J called. A share of clones is missing; checked studies link under half to unresolved V genes, and the rest is unexplained. The V and J calls and clone size come from that table; D and trimming were worked out from the DNA. The sample profile shows around 200,000 clones; about 88% of them were found once. Under 2% of the sample comes from the top ten.

As for this clone: Its antigen is unknown. Base qualities are missing; no much larger clone stands one base away.

From cysteine to phenylalanine, the CDR3 is 13 amino acids long. Kept here is only the CDR3 DNA, which spans 39 bases and is read in frame from base 1. Cut back by 1 base and 6 bases, the V and J ends lie 13 bases apart. CDR1 and CDR2, looked up from the germline V gene, are SQVTM and ANQGSEA. Here the chain combines TRBV29-1 and TRBJ2-7; there is no confident call for the D gene. The material sequenced was peripheral blood. The origin of this receptor is a man younger than 35 with active or convalescent COVID-19. Here the CDR3 is given as CSVEGGSPGEQYF. The DNA sequence is given as TGCAGCGTTGAAGGTGGGTCGCCAGGCGAGCAGTACTTC.